A selection of T cell receptor beta chains follows, all from one sample in a study of blood T cell repertoires in COVID-19. This table comes from immunoSEQ multiplex PCR, and its TCRdb copy is limited to in-frame clones, with some not included. The table has 55,000 to 85,000 clones, about 80% seen once. Sequencing was performed on peripheral blood. The origin of the receptors is a man aged 55 to 70 with active or convalescent COVID-19. Both conserved end residues are part of each CDR3. D genes are given only for firm matches. A clone size is listed for some rows: how often the clone was seen (once, few, many), or a class if it is expanded.

d_call	v_call	j_call	clone_size	cdr3_aa
TRBD2	TRBV4-3	TRBJ2-5	once	CASSQGPGLAETQYF
-	TRBV5-1	TRBJ2-7	-	CASSSQPGYEQYF
-	TRBV3-1/TRBV3-2	TRBJ2-5	once	CASSQGRQGGETQYF
-	TRBV6-5	TRBJ1-1	-	CASTPRATENTEAFF
-	TRBV19	TRBJ2-7	-	CASRDTGLRTYEQYF
-	TRBV6-5	TRBJ2-7	-	CASSYSTDEQYF
-	TRBV28	TRBJ1-1	-	CASSSHLLNTEAFF
-	TRBV5-6	TRBJ2-7	-	CASSWEPGRDYEQYF
TRBD2	TRBV11-2	TRBJ2-1	-	CASSRIFGGVYNEQFF
-	TRBV18	TRBJ2-2	once	CASSPGLTNTGELFF
-	TRBV23-1	TRBJ2-4	-	CARGDSSYLAKNIQYF
TRBD2	TRBV4-2	TRBJ2-1	few	CASSQGRGGSYNEQFF
-	TRBV7-2	TRBJ1-3	-	CASSLTRGTIYF
-	TRBV7-9	TRBJ1-1	-	CASSYSAEAFF
TRBD1	TRBV7-9	TRBJ1-1	few	CASSLYRGVEAFF
-	TRBV19	TRBJ1-1	medium-sized	CASTLLDYTEAFF
TRBD1	TRBV23-1	TRBJ1-1	-	CASSQSATGVSEAFF
TRBD1	TRBV28	TRBJ2-7	-	CASRLQGAVYEQYF
-	TRBV24-1	TRBJ2-3	-	CATSGRGPADTQYF
TRBD1	TRBV2	TRBJ1-2	-	CASSVIRDRAKGYTF
-	TRBV29-1	TRBJ2-7	-	CSVPKGDYEQYF
-	TRBV3-1/TRBV3-2	TRBJ1-1	-	CASNRGMGNTEAFF
TRBD1	TRBV11-2	TRBJ2-2	-	CASSSDRGYTGELFF
TRBD1	TRBV9	TRBJ1-1	-	CASSVVYQGATEAFF
-	TRBV5-1	TRBJ2-5	few	CASSLALGSGNQETQYF
-	TRBV4-3	TRBJ2-7	once	CASSQEHDNFYEQYF
-	TRBV30	TRBJ2-2	few	CAWSRYIAGVNTGELFF
-	TRBV6-2/TRBV6-3	TRBJ2-5	-	CASSYFRLQETQYF
TRBD1	TRBV5-1	TRBJ1-1	-	CASSFGQGGMNTEAFF
-	TRBV2	TRBJ2-2	few	CASTDRSQGIAGELFF
-	TRBV10-1	TRBJ1-1	-	CASSIQGGTEAFF
-	TRBV19	TRBJ1-1	few	CASSISENTEAFF
-	TRBV19	TRBJ2-1	-	CASSISDPSEQFF
TRBD2	TRBV28	TRBJ2-7	-	CASSRTSGGYEQYF
-	TRBV12-5	TRBJ2-7	-	CARGEVSSYEQYF
TRBD2	TRBV7-7	TRBJ2-7	few	CASSVPGGEQYF
-	TRBV5-4	TRBJ2-2	-	CASSFRGNANTGELFF
TRBD2	TRBV5-1	TRBJ2-5	-	CASSSGGYRFQETQYF
-	TRBV7-9	TRBJ2-5	-	CASSPLFIPRQGLQETQYF
-	TRBV11-1	TRBJ1-4	-	CASSLDRSEKLFF
TRBD1	TRBV10-3	TRBJ1-2	-	CAISASTGGGTYGYTF